This T cell receptor beta chain was documented in a study of blood T cell repertoires in COVID-19. The overall study: The United States, Italy and Spain supplied acute and convalescent COVID-19 samples. Sources were T cells, B-cell-depleted T cells, or PBMCs; the material itself was cDNA or gDNA.

This CDR3 has 14 amino acids. Per germline, CDR1 MGHRA and CDR2 YSYEKL. Trimming removed 0 bases from V and 7 bases from J, with 7 bases in between. As originally analysed: Estimated nucleated cell counts came from reference gene primer amplification. Using immunoSEQ multiplex PCR, the repertoire was profiled, and TCRdb retains in-frame clones only, with some absent. The V and J calls and clone size are taken from that table; D and trimming were inferred from the DNA. The repertoire includes about 49,000 clones, about 88% of them detected once, and about 4.7% sits in the top ten. The TCR was taken from a man aged 35 to 55 with active COVID-19. Input material: peripheral blood. The V call is TRBV4-1, the J call TRBJ1-6; D unresolved. CDR3 residues: CASSQDPMNSPLHF. CDR3 in DNA: TGCGCCAGCAGCCAAGATCCTATGAATTCACCCCTCCACTTT.